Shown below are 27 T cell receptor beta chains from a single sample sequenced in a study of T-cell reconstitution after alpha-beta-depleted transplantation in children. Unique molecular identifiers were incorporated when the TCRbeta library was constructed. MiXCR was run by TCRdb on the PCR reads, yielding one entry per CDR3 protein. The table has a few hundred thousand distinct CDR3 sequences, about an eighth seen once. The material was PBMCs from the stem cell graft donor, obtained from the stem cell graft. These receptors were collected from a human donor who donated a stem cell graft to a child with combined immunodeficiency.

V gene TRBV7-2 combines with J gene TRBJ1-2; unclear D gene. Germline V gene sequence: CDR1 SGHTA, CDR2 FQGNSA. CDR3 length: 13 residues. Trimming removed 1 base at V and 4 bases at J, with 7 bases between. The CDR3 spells CASSLEVIYGYTF. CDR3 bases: TGTGCCAGCAGCTTAGAAGTCATCTATGGCTACACCTTC. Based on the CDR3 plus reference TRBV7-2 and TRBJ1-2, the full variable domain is GAGVSQSPSNKVTEKGKDVELRCDPISGHTALYWYRQSLGQGLEFLIYFQGNSAPDKSGLPSDRFSAERTGGSVSTLTIQRTQQEDSAVYLCASSLEVIYGYTFGSGTRLTVV.

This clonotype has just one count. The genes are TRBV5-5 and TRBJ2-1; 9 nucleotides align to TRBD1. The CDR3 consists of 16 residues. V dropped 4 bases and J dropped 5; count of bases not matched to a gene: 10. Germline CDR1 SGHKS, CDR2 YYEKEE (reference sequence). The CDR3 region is CASSTMRDRAHNEQFF. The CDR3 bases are TGTGCCAGCAGCACAATGCGGGACAGGGCCCACAATGAGCAGTTCTTC. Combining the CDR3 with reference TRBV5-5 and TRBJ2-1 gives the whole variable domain DAGVTQSPTHLIKTRGQQVTLRCSPISGHKSVSWYQQVLGQGPQFIFQYYEKEERGRGNFPDRFSARQFPNYSSELNVNALLLGDSALYLCASSTMRDRAHNEQFFGPGTRLTVL.

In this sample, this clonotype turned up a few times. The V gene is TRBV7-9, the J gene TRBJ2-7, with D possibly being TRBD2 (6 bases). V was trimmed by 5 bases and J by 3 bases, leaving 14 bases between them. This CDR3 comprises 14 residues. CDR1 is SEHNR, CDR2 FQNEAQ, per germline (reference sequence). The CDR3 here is CASSPAGTLYEQYF. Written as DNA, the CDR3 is TGTGCCAGCAGCCCCGCCGGGACTCTCTACGAGCAGTACTTC.

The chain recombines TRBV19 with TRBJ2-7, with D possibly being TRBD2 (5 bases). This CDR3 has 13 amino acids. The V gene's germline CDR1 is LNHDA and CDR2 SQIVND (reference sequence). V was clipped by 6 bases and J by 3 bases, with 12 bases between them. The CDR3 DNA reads TGTGCCAGTAGCCCTGCCGGGATCTACGAGCAGTACTTC. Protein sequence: CASSPAGIYEQYF.

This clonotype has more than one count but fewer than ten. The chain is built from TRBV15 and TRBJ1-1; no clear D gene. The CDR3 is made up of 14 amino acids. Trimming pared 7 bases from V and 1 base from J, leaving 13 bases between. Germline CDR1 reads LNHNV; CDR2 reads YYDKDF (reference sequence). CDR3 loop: CATTFDMRNTEAFF. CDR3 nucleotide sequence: TGTGCCACCACCTTCGACATGAGGAACACTGAAGCTTTCTTT.

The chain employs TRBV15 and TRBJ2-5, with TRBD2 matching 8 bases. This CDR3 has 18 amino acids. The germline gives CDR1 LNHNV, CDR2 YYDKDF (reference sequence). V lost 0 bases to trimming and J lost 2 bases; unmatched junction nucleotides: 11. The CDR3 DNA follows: TGTGCCACCAGCAGAGAAGGATTGGCGGGGGGTCTTCAAGAGACCCAGTACTTC. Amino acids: CATSREGLAGGLQETQYF.

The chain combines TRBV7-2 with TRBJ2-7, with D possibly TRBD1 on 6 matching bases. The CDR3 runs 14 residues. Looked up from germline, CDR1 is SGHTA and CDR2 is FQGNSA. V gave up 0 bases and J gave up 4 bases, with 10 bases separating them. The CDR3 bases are TGTGCCAGCAGCTTAGCGGTCAGGGGTTACGAGCAGTACTTC. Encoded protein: CASSLAVRGYEQYF. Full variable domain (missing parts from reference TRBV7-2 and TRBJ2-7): GAGVSQSPSNKVTEKGKDVELRCDPISGHTALYWYRQSLGQGLEFLIYFQGNSAPDKSGLPSDRFSAERTGGSVSTLTIQRTQQEDSAVYLCASSLAVRGYEQYFGPGTRLTVT.

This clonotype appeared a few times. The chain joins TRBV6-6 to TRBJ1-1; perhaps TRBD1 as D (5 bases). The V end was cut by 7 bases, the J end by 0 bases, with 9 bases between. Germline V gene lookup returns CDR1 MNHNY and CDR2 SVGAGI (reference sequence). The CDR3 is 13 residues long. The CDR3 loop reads CASTGKVNTEAFF. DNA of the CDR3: TGTGCCAGCACAGGGAAGGTGAACACTGAAGCTTTCTTT.

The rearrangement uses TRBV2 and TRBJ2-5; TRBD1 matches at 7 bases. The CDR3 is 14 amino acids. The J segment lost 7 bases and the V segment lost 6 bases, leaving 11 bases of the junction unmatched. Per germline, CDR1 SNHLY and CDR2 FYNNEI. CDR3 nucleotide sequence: TGTGCCAGCAGCTACAGGGGCCCGTTTCCGACCCAGTACTTC. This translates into CASSYRGPFPTQYF.

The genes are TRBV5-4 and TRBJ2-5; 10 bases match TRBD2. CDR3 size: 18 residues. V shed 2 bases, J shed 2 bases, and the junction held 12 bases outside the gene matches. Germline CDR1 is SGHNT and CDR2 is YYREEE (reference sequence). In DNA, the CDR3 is TGTGCCAGCAGCTTCTTTCTAGCGGGGGCGTACCGTCAAGAGACCCAGTACTTC. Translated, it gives CASSFFLAGAYRQETQYF.

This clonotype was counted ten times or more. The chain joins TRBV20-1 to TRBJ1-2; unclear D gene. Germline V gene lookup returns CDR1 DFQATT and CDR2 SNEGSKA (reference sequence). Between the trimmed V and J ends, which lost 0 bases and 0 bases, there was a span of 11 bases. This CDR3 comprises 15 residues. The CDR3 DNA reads TGCAGTGCTAGAGATCTCAGTGTAGCTAACTATGGCTACACCTTC. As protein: CSARDLSVANYGYTF.

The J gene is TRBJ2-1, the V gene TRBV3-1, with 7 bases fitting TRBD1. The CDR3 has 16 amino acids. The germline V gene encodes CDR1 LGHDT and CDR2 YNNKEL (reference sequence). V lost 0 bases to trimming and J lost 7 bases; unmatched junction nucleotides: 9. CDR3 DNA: TGTGCCAGCAGCCAAGAAGCAGGGGGAACCATGAATGAGCAGTTCTTC. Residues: CASSQEAGGTMNEQFF.

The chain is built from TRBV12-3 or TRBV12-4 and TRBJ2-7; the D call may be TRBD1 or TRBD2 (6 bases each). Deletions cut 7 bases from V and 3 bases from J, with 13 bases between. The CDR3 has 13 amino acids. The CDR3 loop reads CASTVGGLYEQYF. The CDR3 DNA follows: TGTGCCAGCACCGTTGGGGGGCTCTACGAGCAGTACTTC.

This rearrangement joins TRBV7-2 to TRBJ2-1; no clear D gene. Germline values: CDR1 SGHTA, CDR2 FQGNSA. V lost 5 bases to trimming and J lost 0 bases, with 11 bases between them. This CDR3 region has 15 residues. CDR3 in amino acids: CASSPSAISYNEQFF. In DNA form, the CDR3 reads TGTGCCAGCAGCCCGTCGGCGATCTCCTACAATGAGCAGTTCTTC.

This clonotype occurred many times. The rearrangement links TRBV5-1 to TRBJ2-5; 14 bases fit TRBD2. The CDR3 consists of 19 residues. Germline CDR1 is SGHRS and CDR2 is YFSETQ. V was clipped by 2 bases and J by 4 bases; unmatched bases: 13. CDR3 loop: CASSFRLAGGPLMVETQYF. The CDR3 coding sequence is TGCGCCAGCAGCTTCCGACTAGCGGGAGGGCCTCTTATGGTAGAGACCCAGTACTTC. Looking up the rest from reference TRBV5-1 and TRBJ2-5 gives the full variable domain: KAGVTQTPRYLIKTRGQQVTLSCSPISGHRSVSWYQQTPGQGLQFLFEYFSETQRNKGNFPGRFSGRQFSNSRSEMNVSTLELGDSALYLCASSFRLAGGPLMVETQYFGPGTRLLVL.

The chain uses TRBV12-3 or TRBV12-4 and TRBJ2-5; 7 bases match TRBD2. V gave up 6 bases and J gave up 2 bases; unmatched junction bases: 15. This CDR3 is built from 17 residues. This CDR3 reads CASSPRAGEEWQETQYF. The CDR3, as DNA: TGTGCCAGCAGCCCTAGGGCGGGAGAAGAGTGGCAAGAGACCCAGTACTTC.

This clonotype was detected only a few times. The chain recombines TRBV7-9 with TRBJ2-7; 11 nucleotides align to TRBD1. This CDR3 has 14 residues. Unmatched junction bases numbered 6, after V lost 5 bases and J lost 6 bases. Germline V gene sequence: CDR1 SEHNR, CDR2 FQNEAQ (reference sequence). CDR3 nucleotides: TGTGCCAGCAGCCCGGGACAGGGGGTTCGCGAGCAGTACTTC. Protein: CASSPGQGVREQYF.

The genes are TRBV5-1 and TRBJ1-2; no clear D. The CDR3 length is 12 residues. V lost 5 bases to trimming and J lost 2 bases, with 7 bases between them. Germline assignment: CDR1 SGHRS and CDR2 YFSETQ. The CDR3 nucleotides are TGCGCCAGCAGGCAAGGGAACTATGGCTACACCTTC. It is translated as CASRQGNYGYTF.

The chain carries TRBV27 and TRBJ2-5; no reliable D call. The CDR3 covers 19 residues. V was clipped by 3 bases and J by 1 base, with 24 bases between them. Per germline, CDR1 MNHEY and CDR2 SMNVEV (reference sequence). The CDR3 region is CASSFSSPVRGVGQETQYF. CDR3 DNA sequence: TGTGCCAGCAGTTTCTCATCACCCGTGCGAGGTGTGGGCCAAGAGACCCAGTACTTC.

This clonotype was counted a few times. The CDR3 loop reads CASSPRGREGNTQYF. The CDR3 DNA sequence: TGTGCCAGCAGCCCTAGGGGTAGGGAAGGAAATACGCAGTATTTT. The chain recombines TRBV12-3 or TRBV12-4 with TRBJ2-3, with a tentative D call TRBD1 (5 bases). The CDR3 contains 15 residues. Trimming took off 6 bases at V and 7 bases at J, with 20 bases between the two ends.

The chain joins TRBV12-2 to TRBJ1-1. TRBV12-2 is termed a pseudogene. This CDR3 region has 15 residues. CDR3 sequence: CASRPALTKGPEAFF. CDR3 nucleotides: TGTGCAAGTCGCCCAGCATTGACAAAAGGCCCTGAAGCTTTCTTT.

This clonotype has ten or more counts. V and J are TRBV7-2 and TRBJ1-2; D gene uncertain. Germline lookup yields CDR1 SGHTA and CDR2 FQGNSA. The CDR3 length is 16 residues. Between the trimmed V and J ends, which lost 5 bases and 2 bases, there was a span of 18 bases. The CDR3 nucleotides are TGTGCCAGCAGCCCCACCCCCCCGGCTACGAACTATGGCTACACCTTC. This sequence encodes CASSPTPPATNYGYTF.

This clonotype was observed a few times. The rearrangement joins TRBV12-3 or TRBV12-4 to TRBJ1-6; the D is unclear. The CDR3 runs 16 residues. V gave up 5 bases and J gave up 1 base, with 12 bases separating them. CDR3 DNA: TGTGCCAGCAGTCGCGACACCTCGTCCTATAATTCACCCCTCCACTTT. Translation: CASSRDTSSYNSPLHF.

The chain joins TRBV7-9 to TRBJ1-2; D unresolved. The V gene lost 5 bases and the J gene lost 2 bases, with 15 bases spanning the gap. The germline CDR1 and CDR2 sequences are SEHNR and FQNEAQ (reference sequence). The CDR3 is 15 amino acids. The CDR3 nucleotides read TGTGCCAGCAGCCCCGAAGCTTATCCCAACTATGGCTACACCTTC. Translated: CASSPEAYPNYGYTF.

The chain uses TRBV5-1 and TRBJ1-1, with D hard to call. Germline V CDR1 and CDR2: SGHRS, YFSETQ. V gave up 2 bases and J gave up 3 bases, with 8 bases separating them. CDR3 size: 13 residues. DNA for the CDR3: TGCGCCAGCAGCTTAAACGGGGACACTGAAGCTTTCTTT. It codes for CASSLNGDTEAFF. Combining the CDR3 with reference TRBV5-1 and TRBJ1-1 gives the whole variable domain KAGVTQTPRYLIKTRGQQVTLSCSPISGHRSVSWYQQTPGQGLQFLFEYFSETQRNKGNFPGRFSGRQFSNSRSEMNVSTLELGDSALYLCASSLNGDTEAFFGQGTRLTVV.

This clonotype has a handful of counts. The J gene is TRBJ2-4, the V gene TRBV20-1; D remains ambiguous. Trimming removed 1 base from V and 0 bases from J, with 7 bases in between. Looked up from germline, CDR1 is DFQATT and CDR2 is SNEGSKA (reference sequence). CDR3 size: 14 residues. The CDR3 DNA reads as TGCAGTGCTAGAGGAGTTCTAGCCAAAAACATTCAGTACTTC. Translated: CSARGVLAKNIQYF.

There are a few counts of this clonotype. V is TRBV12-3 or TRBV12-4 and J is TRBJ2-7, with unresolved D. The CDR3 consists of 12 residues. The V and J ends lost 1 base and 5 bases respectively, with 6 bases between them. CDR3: CASSLEAHEQYF. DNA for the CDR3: TGTGCCAGCAGTTTAGAGGCCCACGAGCAGTACTTC.